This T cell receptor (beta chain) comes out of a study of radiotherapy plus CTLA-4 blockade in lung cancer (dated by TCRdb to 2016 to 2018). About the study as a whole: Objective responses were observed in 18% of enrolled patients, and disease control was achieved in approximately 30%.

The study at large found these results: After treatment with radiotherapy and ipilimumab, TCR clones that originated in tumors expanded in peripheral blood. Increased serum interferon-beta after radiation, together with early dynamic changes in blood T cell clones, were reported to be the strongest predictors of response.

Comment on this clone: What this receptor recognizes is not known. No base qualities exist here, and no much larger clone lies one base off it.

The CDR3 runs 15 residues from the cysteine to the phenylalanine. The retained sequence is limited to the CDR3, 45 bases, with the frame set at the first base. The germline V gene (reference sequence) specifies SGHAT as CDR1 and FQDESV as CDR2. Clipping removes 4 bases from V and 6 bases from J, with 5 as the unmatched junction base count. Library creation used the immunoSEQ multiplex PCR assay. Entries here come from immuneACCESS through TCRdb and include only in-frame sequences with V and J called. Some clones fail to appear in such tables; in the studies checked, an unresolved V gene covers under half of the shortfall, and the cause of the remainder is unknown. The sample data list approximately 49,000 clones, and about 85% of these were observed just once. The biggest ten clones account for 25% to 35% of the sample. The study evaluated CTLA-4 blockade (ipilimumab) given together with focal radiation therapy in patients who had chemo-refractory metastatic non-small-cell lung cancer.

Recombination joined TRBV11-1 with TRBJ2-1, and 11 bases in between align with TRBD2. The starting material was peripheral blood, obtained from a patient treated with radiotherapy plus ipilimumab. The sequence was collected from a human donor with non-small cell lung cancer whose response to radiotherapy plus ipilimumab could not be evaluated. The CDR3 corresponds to CASSYTSGGVNEQFF. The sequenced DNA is TGTGCCAGCAGCTATACTAGCGGGGGCGTCAATGAGCAGTTCTTC.